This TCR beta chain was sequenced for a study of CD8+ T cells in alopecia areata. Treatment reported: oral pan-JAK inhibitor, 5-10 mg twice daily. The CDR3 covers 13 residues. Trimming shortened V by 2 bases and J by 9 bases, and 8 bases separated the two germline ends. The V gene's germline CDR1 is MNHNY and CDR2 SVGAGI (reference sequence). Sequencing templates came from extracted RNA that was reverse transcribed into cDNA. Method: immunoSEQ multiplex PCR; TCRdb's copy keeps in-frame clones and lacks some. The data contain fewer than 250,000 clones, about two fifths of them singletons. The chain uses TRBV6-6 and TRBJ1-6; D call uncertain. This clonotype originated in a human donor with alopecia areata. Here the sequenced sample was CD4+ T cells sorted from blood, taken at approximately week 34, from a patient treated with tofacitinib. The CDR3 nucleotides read TGTGCCAGCAGTTACGATCTTGCTTCACCCCTCCACTTT. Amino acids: CASSYDLASPLHF.